This T cell receptor (beta chain) originates from a study of molecular identifiers for immune sequencing clone quantification. In this sample, this clonotype turned up many times. Preparation of naive CD8 libraries involved roughly 19,000 to 1,000,000 sorted cells and 10%, 30% or 50% RNA. Previously published methods and listed TCR primers were used for the bulk TCR libraries. MiXCR, run by TCRdb on the PCR reads, gives a single entry per CDR3 protein. The sample has approximately 500,000 distinct CDR3 sequences; about 22% are singletons. The V gene lost 4 bases and the J gene lost 3 bases, with 14 bases spanning the gap. This CDR3 comprises 15 residues. Germline values: CDR1 MNHEY, CDR2 SMNVEV (reference sequence).

This TCR derives from a human donor in good health. Some libraries in this study had Jurkat cell RNA spiked in. The chain employs TRBV27 and TRBJ2-3; possible D gene TRBD2, 5 bases. Material: naive CD8+ T cells from blood, with Jurkat cell RNA spiked in. This sample's subset: FACS-sorted CD8+CD4-CCR7+CD45RA+ naive T cells. The CDR3 sequence is CASSSGLGLTDTQYF. The CDR3 DNA sequence: TGTGCCAGCAGTTCCGGTCTCGGACTTACAGATACGCAGTATTTT.